The next 19 T cell receptor beta chains were all read from a single sample in a study of beta chain features in type 1 diabetes. Whole-study results and caveats: Researchers report that Type 1 diabetes patients had moderately but significantly shorter TCRB CDR3s across all four CD4+ subsets.

Isolated RNA was reverse transcribed in full, so expressed TCRB transcripts were sequenced. The protocol was immunoSEQ multiplex PCR, while the TCRdb copy is restricted to in-frame clones and leaves out a portion. The sample lists about 660,000 clones; over 12% were seen once. These receptors have no known antigen. The sample comprised naive CD4+ T cells from blood. These TCRs come from a man aged 18 to 29 with type 1 diabetes.

The chain joins TRBV7-6 to TRBJ2-5; 7 bases line up with TRBD1. Germline V gene data show CDR1 as SGHVS and CDR2 as FNYEAQ. Trimming at V came to 4 bases and at J to 4 bases, leaving 6 bases not matched to a gene. This CDR3 has 14 amino acids. As DNA, the CDR3 is TGTGCCAGCAGCTACTCAGGGGGATCAGAGACCCAGTACTTC. Its translation is CASSYSGGSETQYF.

The genes are TRBV14 and TRBJ2-1; possibly TRBD2 for D (7 bases). Germline CDR1 SGHDN, CDR2 FVKESK. The V end was cut by 6 bases, the J end by 4 bases, with 22 bases between. The CDR3 loop spans 17 amino acids. The CDR3 DNA follows: TGTGCCAGCAGGTTGGACAGTCGGGCTAGCGGATACAATGAGCAGTTCTTC. This translates into CASRLDSRASGYNEQFF.

J is TRBJ2-7 and V is TRBV15; D ambiguous. CDR1 is LNHNV and CDR2 is YYDKDF in the germline V gene (reference sequence). With 11 bases removed from V and 3 bases from J, the gap between germline ends came to 14 bases. This CDR3 has 12 amino acids. The CDR3 nucleotides read TGTGCCTCCTCCCAGGCTTACTACGAGCAGTACTTC. Translating it yields CASSQAYYEQYF.

V gene TRBV18 combines with J gene TRBJ2-3; TRBD2 matches at 8 bases. After removal of 3 bases from V and 2 bases from J, the junction contained 4 bases not matched to a gene. Looked up from germline, CDR1 is KGHSH and CDR2 is LQKENI. There are 15 residues in the CDR3. The CDR3 region is CASSPALAVTDTQYF. The CDR3, as DNA: TGTGCCAGCTCACCCGCACTAGCGGTCACAGATACGCAGTATTTT.

The chain links TRBV6-5 to TRBJ2-4; 9 nucleotides agree with TRBD1. The V and J ends lost 6 bases and 2 bases, in that order; junction bases with no gene match: 2. Per the germline V gene, CDR1 is MNHEY and CDR2 is SVGAGI. This CDR3 comprises 14 residues. The CDR3 nucleotides read TGTGCCAGCAGGGACAGGGGTTCCAAAAACATTCAGTACTTC. Amino acid sequence: CASRDRGSKNIQYF.

The V gene is TRBV7-9, the J gene TRBJ1-2, with 7 bases identical to TRBD1. V was pared by 5 bases and J by 4 bases, with 7 bases of the junction left unmatched. Germline values: CDR1 SEHNR, CDR2 FQNEAQ (reference sequence). There are 14 residues in the CDR3. The CDR3 sequence: CASSTFTGAYGYTF. CDR3 in DNA: TGTGCCAGCAGCACCTTTACAGGGGCCTATGGCTACACCTTC. The variable domain in full, completed from reference TRBV7-9 and TRBJ1-2, reads DTGVSQNPRHKITKRGQNVTFRCDPISEHNRLYWYRQTLGQGPEFLTYFQNEAQLEKSRLLSDRFSAERPKGSFSTLEIQRTEQGDSAMYLCASSTFTGAYGYTFGSGTRLTVV.

V is TRBV7-9 and J is TRBJ2-1, with 8 nucleotides matching TRBD2. The CDR3 is 14 residues long. The junction had 3 bases not matched to a gene; V was cut back by 5 bases and J by 3 bases. Per germline, CDR1 SEHNR and CDR2 FQNEAQ (reference sequence). CDR3 sequence reads: CASSPGLDYNEQFF. CDR3 DNA: TGTGCCAGCAGCCCGGGACTAGACTACAATGAGCAGTTCTTC.

The chain joins TRBV25-1 to TRBJ2-1; 8 nucleotides line up with TRBD1. There are 17 residues in the CDR3. Germline V gene lookup returns CDR1 MGHDK and CDR2 SYGVNS. Germline trimming cut 6 bases from V and 0 bases from J; bases unmatched to any gene: 10. CDR3 loop: CASSALPGQVSYNEQFF. CDR3 sequence (DNA): TGTGCCAGCAGCGCTCTCCCGGGACAGGTCTCCTACAATGAGCAGTTCTTC.

The rearrangement uses TRBV27 and TRBJ1-6; D is uncertain. Germline V gene sequence: CDR1 MNHEY, CDR2 SMNVEV (reference sequence). The CDR3 spans 11 residues. Trimming took 11 bases from V and 7 from J, leaving 9 bases between them. Here the CDR3 reads CAAGVNSPLHF. DNA for the CDR3: TGTGCCGCAGGTGTGAATTCACCCCTCCACTTT.

The gene calls are TRBV7-2 and TRBJ2-5; 9 nucleotides align to TRBD1. Germline CDR1 SGHTA, CDR2 FQGNSA. The CDR3 loop spans 15 amino acids. V shed 5 bases, J shed 5 bases, and the junction held 9 bases outside the gene matches. CDR3 protein: CASSPNRGRQETQYF. Here the CDR3 DNA reads TGTGCCAGCAGCCCGAACAGGGGGCGCCAGGAGACCCAGTACTTC.

V gene TRBV5-1 combines with J gene TRBJ2-6; TRBD1 matches at 7 bases. Per the germline V gene, CDR1 is SGHRS and CDR2 is YFSETQ. The V segment lost 6 bases and the J segment 0 bases; nucleotides outside the gene matches: 6. The CDR3 runs to 16 residues. CDR3 in DNA: TGCGCCAGCAACCCGACAGGGAACTCTGGGGCCAACGTCCTGACTTTC. Translating it yields CASNPTGNSGANVLTF.

This chain joins TRBV4-1 and TRBJ2-2; D ambiguous. Per germline, CDR1 MGHRA and CDR2 YSYEKL. V shed 0 bases and J shed 1 base, with 6 bases lying between them. The CDR3 consists of 15 residues. The CDR3 DNA sequence: TGCGCCAGCAGCCAAGAGCGCGGGAACACCGGGGAGCTGTTTTTT. Its translation is CASSQERGNTGELFF.

The V and J genes are TRBV4-3 and TRBJ2-7; no definite D call. This CDR3 spans 15 amino acids. Trimming took 3 bases from V and 2 from J, leaving 14 bases between them. The germline V gene has CDR1 LGHNA and CDR2 YSLEER. The chain's CDR3 is CASSQDLSAPYEQYF. The CDR3 nucleotides read TGCGCCAGCAGCCAGGACCTATCGGCCCCCTACGAGCAGTACTTC.

This clone appeared a few times. CDR3 DNA: TGTGCCAGCTCACCAGGGACTATTTCCTACGAGCAGTACTTC. Amino acids: CASSPGTISYEQYF. This chain uses TRBV18 with TRBJ2-7; TRBD2 matches at 7 bases. Germline CDR1 is KGHSH and CDR2 is LQKENI. The CDR3 consists of 14 residues. V lost 2 bases to trimming and J lost 1 base; unmatched junction nucleotides: 2. The full variable domain, rest sourced from reference TRBV18 and TRBJ2-7, is NAGVMQNPRHLVRRRGQEARLRCSPMKGHSHVYWYRQLPEEGLKFMVYLQKENIIDESGMPKERFSAEFPKEGPSILRIQQVVRGDSAAYFCASSPGTISYEQYFGPGTRLTVT.

The gene calls are TRBV11-2 and TRBJ1-2; D possibly corresponds to TRBD1 (5 bases). This CDR3 is built from 12 residues. Looked up from germline, CDR1 is SGHAT and CDR2 is FQNNGV. The V end was cut by 5 bases, the J end by 7 bases, with 11 bases between. CDR3 coding DNA: TGTGCCAGCAGCACGGGGCACGCTGGCTACACCTTC. Its translation is CASSTGHAGYTF.

This clone was detected a few times. The V and J genes are TRBV6-6 and TRBJ1-5; D is perhaps TRBD1 (5 bases). This CDR3 is built from 16 residues. Trimming removed 6 bases at V and 7 bases at J, with 22 bases between. The germline V gene has CDR1 MNHNY and CDR2 SVGAGI (reference sequence). The CDR3 protein is CASSPPWGGGEQPQHF. The CDR3 nucleotides read TGTGCCAGCAGCCCACCATGGGGGGGAGGGGAACAGCCCCAGCATTTT.

This clone has a handful of counts. The chain links TRBV4-2 to TRBJ2-7; 7 nucleotides agree with TRBD1. This CDR3 region has 16 residues. Per the germline V gene, CDR1 is LGHNA and CDR2 is YNFKEQ. V was pared by 0 bases and J by 3 bases, with 8 bases of the junction left unmatched. The CDR3 DNA is TGTGCCAGCAGCCAAGATCTCGCTCAGGGGGTCTACGAGCAGTACTTC. It yields the protein CASSQDLAQGVYEQYF.

This chain connects TRBV27 to TRBJ1-2; the D is unclear. Germline V gene data show CDR1 as MNHEY and CDR2 as SMNVEV (reference sequence). The germline V and J ends were trimmed by 6 bases and 2 bases, with 10 bases remaining between them. The CDR3 has 13 amino acids. The CDR3 loop reads CASRTAQNYGYTF. CDR3 bases: TGTGCCAGCAGAACCGCCCAAAACTATGGCTACACCTTC.

There are a few counts of this clone. This rearrangement joins TRBV5-1 to TRBJ2-5; possibly TRBD1 or TRBD2 for D (5 bases each). Trimming pared 1 base from V and 5 bases from J, leaving 27 bases between. Germline-derived CDR1 and CDR2 are SGHRS and YFSETQ. The CDR3 spans 19 residues. In nucleotides, the CDR3 is TGCGCCAGCAGCTTGAGGGCTTGGGGCCCGGGGACCCAAACGGAGACCCAGTACTTC. Encoded protein: CASSLRAWGPGTQTETQYF.